These 3 T cell receptor beta chains were sequenced from one sample in a study of response to subunit inactivated influenza vaccine. MiXCR was run by TCRdb on the RT-PCR reads, yielding one entry per CDR3 protein. The data contain 550,000 to 600,000 distinct CDR3 sequences, about 12% of them seen just once; the ten biggest clones take up around 9.6%. The sample here was PBMCs from blood, taken on the day of vaccination. The origin of the receptors is a man between 50 and 59 years old who received an inactivated influenza vaccine.

CDR3 in amino acids: CAISEWGGDTQYF. The CDR3 DNA reads TGTGCCATCAGTGAGTGGGGAGGAGATACGCAGTATTTT. The chain has TRBV10-3 and TRBJ2-3, with TRBD2 as a possible D gene (6 bases). With 1 base removed from V and 5 bases from J, the gap between germline ends came to 7 bases. CDR1 is ENHRY, CDR2 SYGVKD, per germline. The CDR3 loop spans 13 amino acids.

Only a few counts were recorded for this clonotype. The chain uses TRBV7-9 and TRBJ2-7, with D hard to call. Germline V gene sequence: CDR1 SEHNR, CDR2 FQNEAQ (reference sequence). The CDR3 is 13 residues long. The V end lost 3 bases, the J end lost 5 bases, and 11 bases lay between the germline ends. For the CDR3, the DNA is TGTGCCAGCAGCTTTGGTCAGGCTAACGAGCAGTACTTC. It encodes CASSFGQANEQYF. The entire variable domain, with the rest obtained from reference TRBV7-9 and TRBJ2-7, is as follows: DTGVSQNPRHKITKRGQNVTFRCDPISEHNRLYWYRQTLGQGPEFLTYFQNEAQLEKSRLLSDRFSAERPKGSFSTLEIQRTEQGDSAMYLCASSFGQANEQYFGPGTRLTVT.

This clonotype was counted ten times or more. V gene TRBV28 combines with J gene TRBJ2-2, with TRBD1 matching over 9 bases. The CDR3 consists of 14 residues. Per germline, CDR1 MDHEN and CDR2 SYDVKM. With 8 bases clipped from V and 5 bases from J, the junction kept 6 bases outside the gene matches. The CDR3 loop reads CASGPGTGTGELFF. The CDR3 DNA sequence: TGTGCCAGCGGTCCCGGGACAGGGACCGGGGAGCTGTTTTTT.